This T cell receptor (beta chain) came from a study of identical twins. This clonotype was observed a few times. TCRdb re-analysed the 5' RACE reads in MiXCR, keeping a single row per CDR3 protein. Of 300,000 to 400,000 distinct CDR3 sequences in the sample, roughly 12% were seen once. The CDR3 consists of 18 residues. V was clipped by 1 base and J by 6 bases; unmatched bases: 12. Germline CDR1 and CDR2: SGHAT and FQDESV (reference sequence). These records were also assigned to another study, of yellow fever vaccine responses in identical twins. That report notes: Each twin's T cell response to the vaccine was reported to look partly convergent and partly personalized.

The sequenced sample was CD8+ T cells sorted from blood. This chain links TRBV11-1 with TRBJ2-1, with 10 bases fitting TRBD2. The receptor's source is a woman aged 18-35 years in good health. CDR3 nucleotide sequence: TGTGCCAGCAGCTTAGTATCTTCTAGCGGGGGATTGAGCAATGAGCAGTTCTTC. As protein: CASSLVSSSGGLSNEQFF. The full variable domain, its missing parts supplied by reference TRBV11-1 and TRBJ2-1, is EAEVAQSPRYKITEKSQAVAFWCDPISGHATLYWYRQILGQGPELLVQFQDESVVDDSQLPKDRFSAERLKGVDSTLKIQPAELGDSAMYLCASSLVSSSGGLSNEQFFGPGTRLTVL.